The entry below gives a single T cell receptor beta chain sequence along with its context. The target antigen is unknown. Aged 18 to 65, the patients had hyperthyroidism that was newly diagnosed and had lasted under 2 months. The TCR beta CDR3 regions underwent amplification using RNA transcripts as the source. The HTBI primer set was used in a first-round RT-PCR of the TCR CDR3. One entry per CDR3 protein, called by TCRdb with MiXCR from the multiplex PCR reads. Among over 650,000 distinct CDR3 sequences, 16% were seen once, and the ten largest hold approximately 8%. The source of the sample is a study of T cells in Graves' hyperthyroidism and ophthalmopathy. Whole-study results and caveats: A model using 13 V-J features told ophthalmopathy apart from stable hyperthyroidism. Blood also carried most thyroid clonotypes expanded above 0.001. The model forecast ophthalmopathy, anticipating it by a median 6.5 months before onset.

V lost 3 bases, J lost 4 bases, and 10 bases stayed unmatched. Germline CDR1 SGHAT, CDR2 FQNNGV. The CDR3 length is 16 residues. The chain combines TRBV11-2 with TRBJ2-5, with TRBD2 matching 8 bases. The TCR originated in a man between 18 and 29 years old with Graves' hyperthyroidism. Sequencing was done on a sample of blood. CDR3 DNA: TGTGCCAGCAGCTTTCTGGAACTAGCGGTGGGAGAGACCCAGTACTTC. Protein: CASSFLELAVGETQYF.